These T cell receptor beta chains were read from a single sample in a study of T cell repertoires in cytomegalovirus infection. Via MiXCR, TCRdb re-called the reads, giving one row per CDR3 protein. The data show hundreds of thousands of distinct CDR3 sequences, with 8% to 10% seen just once and 3.5% to 4.5% held by the top ten. The sequenced sample was PBMCs. The receptors here all came from a human donor in good health (CMV status not recorded). Some clones in this sample may be carry-over from other donors' samples. Each CDR3 is given with its conserved first and last residue. The order of the fields is J gene, clone size, D gene, V gene, CDR3 DNA, CDR3 protein. A D gene is named only where the DNA matches it firmly. Some rows have no size entry. The others give once, few or many, or a class for an expanded clone.

>TRBJ1-2|many|TRBD1|TRBV7-2
TGTGCCAGCAGCGACAGGGCTAAAAGGGGAGGCTACACCTTC
CASSDRAKRGGYTF
>TRBJ2-3|many|-|TRBV6-5
TGTGCCAGCAGCACCGGGACAGATACGCAGTATTTT
CASSTGTDTQYF
>TRBJ1-1|-|TRBD1|TRBV24-1
TGTGCCACCAGTGGGGGGGACAGCTCAGAAGCTTTCTTT
CATSGGDSSEAFF
>TRBJ2-1|many|-|TRBV7-2
TGTGCCAGCAGCTTAGTCCAGAGCAATGAGCAGTTCTTC
CASSLVQSNEQFF
>TRBJ1-1|few|-|TRBV12-3/TRBV12-4
TGTGCCAGCAGGTCAACCCTCATGAACACTGAAGCTTTCTTT
CASRSTLMNTEAFF
>TRBJ1-2|many|-|TRBV7-2
TGTGCCAGCAGCCCCTTCAACGGACGGAACTATGGCTACACCTTC
CASSPFNGRNYGYTF
>TRBJ2-1|few|TRBD1|TRBV28
TGTGCCAGCAGTTTAGACAGGGGGTTTGAGAATGAGCAGTTCTTC
CASSLDRGFENEQFF
>TRBJ1-1|few|-|TRBV7-5
-
CISVPDPRPGLPPMNTEAFF
>TRBJ1-2|many|TRBD1|TRBV20-1
TGCAGTGCCTTGGGGACAGGGGGAAAGAACTATGGCTACACCTTC
CSALGTGGKNYGYTF
>TRBJ2-1|-|TRBD1|TRBV25-1
TGTGCCAGCTCCCCCCGGGACAGGTCTCACAATGAGCAGTTCTTC
CASSPRDRSHNEQFF
>TRBJ2-1|-|-|TRBV13
TGTGCCAGCAGCCGGACTACAGACGCCCGGAATGAGCAGTTCTTC
CASSRTTDARNEQFF
>TRBJ2-7|few|-|TRBV5-1
TGCGCCAGCAGCCGAGCGAGCAGCGGCGGATACGAGCAGTACTTC
CASSRASSGGYEQYF
>TRBJ2-5|-|-|TRBV7-2
TGTGCCAGCAGCTTCGGACAGACGGAGACCCAGTACTTC
CASSFGQTETQYF
>TRBJ2-2|-|-|TRBV6-2/TRBV6-3
TGTGCCAGCACTCGCGTAGACGGGGTATCTGGGAACACCGGGGAGCTGTTTTTT
CASTRVDGVSGNTGELFF
>TRBJ1-5|few|-|TRBV18
TGTGCCAGCTCACGAACAGGGACGCAGCCCCAGCATTTT
CASSRTGTQPQHF
>TRBJ2-4|-|-|TRBV6-1
TGTGCCAGCAACCCGACAAAGGGAGACATTCAGTACTTC
CASNPTKGDIQYF
>TRBJ2-1|many|-|TRBV7-8
TGTGCCAGCAGCTTAGCGCGAGTCGGGACCCCCAAGGAGTTCTTC
CASSLARVGTPKEFF
>TRBJ1-1|-|-|TRBV6-1
TGTGCCAGCAATGTGAAAAAGACGACTGAAGCTTTCTTT
CASNVKKTTEAFF
>TRBJ1-1|many|-|TRBV7-8
TGTGCCAGCAGCTTAACAAACCGGGGTAATGGAGCTTTCTTT
CASSLTNRGNGAFF
>TRBJ2-3|few|-|TRBV5-1
TGCGCCAGCAGCTTGCCCGGTGGCGGTACGCAGTATTTT
CASSLPGGGTQYF
>TRBJ1-6|many|-|TRBV7-2
TGTGCCAGCAGCTTAATACCAGGAGTTTCACCCCTCCACTTT
CASSLIPGVSPLHF
>TRBJ2-3|-|-|TRBV5-3
TGTGCCAGCAGCTTCCCAGGGAACCCCAGCACAGATACGCAGTATTTT
CASSFPGNPSTDTQYF
>TRBJ1-2|few|-|TRBV7-2
TGTGCCAGCAGCCGTCTTCATGGGGGCTATGGCTACACCTTC
CASSRLHGGYGYTF
>TRBJ2-3|-|TRBD2|TRBV5-4
TGTGCCAGCAGCCCGCGGGGGGGAGTTTCAGATACGCAGTATTTT
CASSPRGGVSDTQYF
>TRBJ1-2|many|-|TRBV7-3
TGTGCCAGCAGCTTAACAGGGTTTAGTAATGGCTACACCTTC
CASSLTGFSNGYTF
>TRBJ2-5|few|-|TRBV7-2
TGTGCCAGCAGCTTAGCGGCGCAACAAGAGACCCAGTACTTC
CASSLAAQQETQYF
>TRBJ2-1|-|TRBD2|TRBV28
TGTGCCAGCACTTCGGGAGGATCCTACAATGAGCAGTTCTTC
CASTSGGSYNEQFF
>TRBJ1-4|many|TRBD1|TRBV7-6
TGTGCCAGCAGCCAGGGGACAGGGATAAATGAAAAACTGTTTTTT
CASSQGTGINEKLFF
>TRBJ1-5|-|TRBD1|TRBV12-3/TRBV12-4
TGTGCCAGCAGTTCCCGGGACAGGGGAGGCGGTCAGCCCCAGCATTTT
CASSSRDRGGGQPQHF
>TRBJ2-2|many|-|TRBV7-3
TGTGCCAGCAGCTTAAGTATCCAGGGCACCGGGGAGCTGTTTTTT
CASSLSIQGTGELFF
>TRBJ2-5|-|-|TRBV2
TGTGCCAGCAGGGTGGGCTTTAGGGAAGAGACCCAGTACTTC
CASRVGFREETQYF
>TRBJ2-7|many|-|TRBV7-2
TGTGCCAGCAGCTTAGCTGTAACAGGGACCCCCTACGAGCAGTACTTC
CASSLAVTGTPYEQYF
>TRBJ1-5|-|-|TRBV6-2/TRBV6-3
TGTGCCAGCAGTCAGGTCCCTCAGCCCCAGCATTTT
CASSQVPQPQHF
>TRBJ2-1|many|-|TRBV24-1
TGTGCCACCAGTGATACCCGAGGGGGGAATGAGCAGTTCTTC
CATSDTRGGNEQFF
>TRBJ1-1|few|TRBD1|TRBV5-6
TGTGCCAGCAGCTTAACGCAGGGGGCCGACACTGAAGCTTTCTTT
CASSLTQGADTEAFF
>TRBJ1-4|few|-|TRBV27
TGTGCCAGCAGAGCGTACGGGGAAAAACTGTTTTTT
CASRAYGEKLFF
>TRBJ2-7|-|-|TRBV12-3/TRBV12-4
TGTGCCAGCAGTTTTCGGGGGAACGAGCAGTACTTC
CASSFRGNEQYF
>TRBJ2-4|many|-|TRBV6-6
TGTGCCAGCGCCCCGGGCAGCTTAGCCAAAAACATTCAGTACTTC
CASAPGSLAKNIQYF
>TRBJ1-2|-|-|TRBV7-3
TGTGCCAGCAGCTCTACCGGGTCACACGGCGATGGCTACACCTTC
CASSSTGSHGDGYTF
>TRBJ2-1|many|TRBD2|TRBV12-3/TRBV12-4
TGTGCCAGCAGTTTAGAGGGACTAGCGGGTGGGGGATACAATGAGCAGTTCTTC
CASSLEGLAGGGYNEQFF
>TRBJ2-1|-|-|TRBV30
TGTGCCTGGGGAGGGAAGGACAGGCCCTCCGCTTACAATGAGCAGTTCTTC
CAWGGKDRPSAYNEQFF
>TRBJ2-3|many|-|TRBV7-9
TGTGCCAGCAGCTCCCGTGGAAGCACAGATACGCAGTATTTT
CASSSRGSTDTQYF
>TRBJ2-3|few|TRBD1|TRBV4-3
TGCGCCAGCAGCCAAAGACAGGGAAGAGATACGCAGTATTTT
CASSQRQGRDTQYF
>TRBJ2-7|-|-|TRBV11-2
TGTGCCAGCAGCCCCCTGGATGGGTTCGGCGAGCAGTACTTC
CASSPLDGFGEQYF
>TRBJ2-5|many|TRBD1|TRBV7-2
TGTGCCAGCAGCTCAAGACAGGGACAGACCCAGTACTTC
CASSSRQGQTQYF
>TRBJ2-3|few|TRBD2|TRBV6-2/TRBV6-3
TGTGCCAGCAGGCCCGGGACTAGCGGGGGGGATACCCATACGCAGTATTTT
CASRPGTSGGDTHTQYF
>TRBJ1-1|few|TRBD1|TRBV28
TGTGCCAGCAACCAAGGGACAGGGGCGAACACTGAAGCTTTCTTT
CASNQGTGANTEAFF
>TRBJ2-5|few|TRBD2|TRBV20-1
TGCAGTGCTCCAAGTCGGACTAGTTCTCAAGAGACCCAGTACTTC
CSAPSRTSSQETQYF
>TRBJ1-2|many|TRBD1|TRBV7-2
TGTGCCAGCAGCCGGTTGGGACAGGGACGCTACACCTTC
CASSRLGQGRYTF
>TRBJ1-5|few|-|TRBV7-4
TGTGCCAGCAGCCCATCACCCCCGCAGAAGCCCCAGCATTTT
CASSPSPPQKPQHF
>TRBJ2-7|many|-|TRBV7-2
TGTGCCAGCAGCTTAAGACAGACCTACGAGCAGTACTTC
CASSLRQTYEQYF
>TRBJ2-3|-|TRBD2|TRBV7-3
TGTGCCAGCAGCTTACTCCCCTCGGCGGGGGGCACAGATACGCAGTATTTT
CASSLLPSAGGTDTQYF
>TRBJ2-5|many|TRBD2|TRBV6-1
TGTGCCAGCAGTGCCACTAGCGGGGGGGCCCAAGAGACCCAGTACTTC
CASSATSGGAQETQYF